This T cell receptor (beta chain) was obtained from a study of cytomegalovirus exposure and HLA in healthy donors. The PCR used 60 Vbeta and 13 Jbeta primers. Produced via immunoSEQ multiplex PCR; TCRdb's table is partial and in-frame only. Of about 38,000 clones in the sample, just over 85% were seen once. Study-level points and caveats: Cytomegalovirus status, reportedly, was diagnosed with high specificity and sensitivity by the classifier. With later analysis, a missense DCLRE1C variant became linked to TCR beta V- and J-gene trimming.

V dropped 2 bases and J dropped 0; count of bases not matched to a gene: 0. The CDR3 extends over 14 amino acids. CDR1 and CDR2 (germline): SEHNR, FQNEAQ (reference sequence). Concerning this clone itself: Its antigen is undetermined. Distinct nucleotide sequences in the sample also encode this CDR3.

This TCR came from a woman between 35 and 50 years old in good health and CMV-seropositive. The rearrangement uses TRBV7-9 and TRBJ1-1; 7 positions match TRBD1. Sequencing used PBMCs. CDR3 in amino acids: CASSLQGVNTEAFF. CDR3 DNA: TGTGCCAGCAGCTTACAGGGGGTGAACACTGAAGCTTTCTTT.